A single sample is the source of the 16 T cell receptor beta chains below, sequenced in a study of T cell repertoires in cytomegalovirus infection. Via MiXCR, TCRdb re-called the reads, giving one row per CDR3 protein. Of 200,000 to 300,000 distinct CDR3 sequences listed, 9.1% were seen once; the top ten hold more than 13%. The sequenced sample was PBMCs. The receptors were gathered from a human donor in good health (CMV status not recorded). Some clones in this sample may be carry-over from other donors' samples.

This clonotype has a count of ten or more. The chain has TRBV28 and TRBJ2-3; 10 positions agree with TRBD1. CDR1 and CDR2 from the germline V gene are MDHEN and SYDVKM. The V and J ends lost 6 bases and 7 bases, in that order; junction bases with no gene match: 16. The length of the CDR3 is 17 residues. This CDR3 reads CASSNTKDRGKANTQYF. The CDR3, as DNA: TGTGCCAGCAGCAATACCAAGGACAGGGGGAAGGCAAATACGCAGTATTTT.

This rearrangement joins TRBV7-2 to TRBJ2-1; 8 bases fit TRBD1. The V segment lost 5 bases and the J segment 4 bases; nucleotides outside the gene matches: 4. CDR1 and CDR2 (germline): SGHTA, FQGNSA. This CDR3 is built from 14 residues. This CDR3 is CASSADRGYNEQFF. The CDR3 coding sequence is TGTGCCAGCAGCGCAGACAGGGGTTACAATGAGCAGTTCTTC.

This clonotype was counted ten times or more. This rearrangement joins TRBV7-2 to TRBJ2-1; possibly TRBD1 for D (6 bases). Germline V gene data show CDR1 as SGHTA and CDR2 as FQGNSA. The length of the CDR3 is 16 residues. V gave up 5 bases and J gave up 0 bases, with 14 bases separating them. This chain's CDR3 is CASSRVKGGSYNEQFF. The CDR3, as DNA: TGTGCCAGCAGCCGAGTAAAAGGGGGCTCCTACAATGAGCAGTTCTTC.

Ten or more counts support this clonotype. This chain connects TRBV27 to TRBJ1-2; D may be TRBD1 (6 bases). The CDR3 loop spans 15 amino acids. Trimming pared 5 bases from V and 4 bases from J, leaving 17 bases between. The germline V gene encodes CDR1 MNHEY and CDR2 SMNVEV (reference sequence). DNA for the CDR3: TGTGCCAGCAGTCCCTCGACAGGACACTTCTATGGCTACACCTTC. Translating gives CASSPSTGHFYGYTF.

In its sample, this clonotype was seen many times. V and J are TRBV7-3 and TRBJ2-5; 11 nucleotides align to TRBD2. V trimming: 5 bases; J trimming: 5 bases; junction bases outside the gene matches: 4. CDR3 size: 14 residues. The germline CDR1 and CDR2 sequences are SGHTA and FQGTGA. The CDR3 protein is CASSRSGGGETQYF. CDR3 in DNA: TGTGCCAGCAGCCGTAGCGGGGGGGGGGAGACCCAGTACTTC.

This clonotype was counted ten times or more. V and J are TRBV7-3 and TRBJ2-3, with D perhaps TRBD1 (6 bases). CDR3 size: 14 residues. Between the trimmed V and J ends, which lost 2 bases and 2 bases, there was a span of 8 bases. Germline values: CDR1 SGHTA, CDR2 FQGTGA. The CDR3 DNA follows: TGTGCCAGCAGCTTATGGGACAACACAGATACGCAGTATTTT. It encodes CASSLWDNTDTQYF.

This clonotype was counted at least ten times. V is TRBV5-4 and J is TRBJ1-1; no clear D gene. Between the trimmed V and J ends, which lost 0 bases and 1 base, there was a span of 13 bases. CDR1 and CDR2 from the germline V gene are SGHNT and YYREEE (reference sequence). The CDR3 is 16 residues long. CDR3 nucleotides: TGTGCCAGCAGCTTGGAGGTGGGTCGGAAGAACACTGAAGCTTTCTTT. Its protein is CASSLEVGRKNTEAFF.

This clonotype was seen repeatedly, ten times or more. The chain uses TRBV7-2 and TRBJ2-5; D gene unclear. Germline V gene data show CDR1 as SGHTA and CDR2 as FQGNSA. The V end lost 6 bases, the J end lost 0 bases, and 8 bases lay between the germline ends. The CDR3 consists of 13 residues. The CDR3 sequence: CASSPWNQETQYF. The DNA of the CDR3 is TGTGCCAGCAGTCCATGGAACCAAGAGACCCAGTACTTC.

This clonotype was found many times. The CDR3 DNA reads as TGTGCCAGCAGCAAAGGGACAGAAGAGACCCAGTACTTC. Protein sequence: CASSKGTEETQYF. The V call is TRBV7-2, the J call TRBJ2-5; 7 bases line up with TRBD1. The CDR3 consists of 13 residues. V lost 5 bases and J lost 3; bases outside the gene matches: 3. Looked up from germline, CDR1 is SGHTA and CDR2 is FQGNSA.

This clonotype was recorded many times. The chain has TRBV7-9 and TRBJ1-2; the D is unclear. The length of the CDR3 is 14 residues. Germline loops: CDR1 SEHNR, CDR2 FQNEAQ (reference sequence). Trimming took off 0 bases at V and 3 bases at J, with 8 bases between the two ends. The CDR3 DNA reads TGTGCCAGCAGCTTAGCGGGAGACTACTATGGCTACACCTTC. Encoded protein: CASSLAGDYYGYTF. Full variable domain (remainder filled in from reference TRBV7-9 and TRBJ1-2): DTGVSQNPRHKITKRGQNVTFRCDPISEHNRLYWYRQTLGQGPEFLTYFQNEAQLEKSRLLSDRFSAERPKGSFSTLEIQRTEQGDSAMYLCASSLAGDYYGYTFGSGTRLTVV.

The CDR3 region is CASSLWGSSYEQYF. CDR3 nucleotides: TGTGCCAGCAGTTTATGGGGGAGCTCCTACGAGCAGTACTTC. This sequence joins TRBV12-3 or TRBV12-4 and TRBJ2-7, with D possibly being TRBD1 or TRBD2 (5 bases each). Trimming took off 2 bases at V and 0 bases at J, with 8 bases between the two ends. There are 14 residues in the CDR3.

This clonotype was counted only a few times. The J gene is TRBJ2-7, the V gene TRBV18, with no clear D. The germline CDR1 and CDR2 sequences are KGHSH and LQKENI. With 0 bases removed from V and 0 bases from J, the gap between germline ends came to 9 bases. This CDR3 contains 15 residues. CDR3 bases: TGTGCCAGCTCACCACCGGAACACCGCTCCTACGAGCAGTACTTC. This encodes CASSPPEHRSYEQYF.

The chain joins TRBV20-1 to TRBJ1-1; 9 bases line up with TRBD1. The CDR3 totals 14 residues. Germline V gene sequence: CDR1 DFQATT, CDR2 SNEGSKA (reference sequence). V lost 5 bases to trimming and J lost 7 bases; unmatched junction nucleotides: 11. CDR3 nucleotides: TGCAGTGCTCCCAGGGACAGGGTGCTTGGTGAAGCTTTCTTT. Translation gives CSAPRDRVLGEAFF.

This clonotype came up a few times. The V call is TRBV20-1, the J call TRBJ1-1; unclear D gene. The CDR3 covers 12 residues. The V end lost 0 bases, the J end lost 8 bases, and 10 bases lay between the germline ends. Germline V CDR1 and CDR2: DFQATT, SNEGSKA (reference sequence). This chain's CDR3 is CSARDRRTEAFF. CDR3 DNA sequence: TGCAGTGCTAGAGATCGGCGGACGGAAGCTTTCTTT.

The table lists this clonotype with many counts. The chain couples TRBV7-2 to TRBJ2-2; no clear D gene. The V gene's germline CDR1 is SGHTA and CDR2 FQGNSA. V lost 2 bases to trimming and J lost 0 bases, with 13 bases between them. The CDR3 is 17 residues long. The CDR3, as DNA: TGTGCCAGCAGCTTAAGCCCCCGAAGCGCGAACACCGGGGAGCTGTTTTTT. Protein: CASSLSPRSANTGELFF.

Many counts were recorded for this clonotype. The chain has TRBV7-2 and TRBJ1-1; D gene uncertain. The CDR3 length is 15 residues. CDR1 SGHTA and CDR2 FQGNSA come from the germline V gene. Trimming removed 2 bases from V and 1 base from J, with 11 bases in between. CDR3 protein: CASSLLVSGNTEAFF. The CDR3 coding sequence is TGTGCCAGCAGCTTATTGGTCTCGGGGAACACTGAAGCTTTCTTT.